One sample yielded the 21 T cell receptor beta chains listed below, sequenced in a study of T-cell memory formation after mild COVID-19. TCRdb ran MiXCR on the 5' RACE reads and lists one entry per CDR3 protein. Of 530,000 or so distinct CDR3 sequences detected, 17% appear once; the ten largest clones hold roughly 8%. Sequenced input: PBMCs or a T cell subset sorted from them (not recorded which). All receptors come from an adult woman who had mild COVID-19 (a few samples of this study predate the infection). Cell type and time point are not known.

This clonotype appeared a few times. The gene calls are TRBV12-3 or TRBV12-4 and TRBJ1-6; maybe TRBD1 (5 bases). V was cut by 2 bases and J by 8 bases, with 10 bases left in between. CDR3 length: 14 amino acids. The DNA of the CDR3 is TGTGCCAGCAGTTTATCCGGGACCCATTCACCCCTCCACTTT. This gives the protein CASSLSGTHSPLHF.

The CDR3 bases are TGTGCCAGCAGCTCGCGACAGGGTTCGCGCAATCAGCCCCAGCATTTT. It yields the protein CASSSRQGSRNQPQHF. This chain connects TRBV7-2 to TRBJ1-5, with 7 bases lining up with TRBD1. The CDR3 is 16 amino acids. Germline values: CDR1 SGHTA, CDR2 FQGNSA. Trimming took 4 bases from V and 2 from J; bases not matched to a gene: 8. Complete variable domain (other parts from reference TRBV7-2 and TRBJ1-5): GAGVSQSPSNKVTEKGKDVELRCDPISGHTALYWYRQSLGQGLEFLIYFQGNSAPDKSGLPSDRFSAERTGGSVSTLTIQRTQQEDSAVYLCASSSRQGSRNQPQHFGDGTRLSIL.

This clonotype has just a few counts. V and J are TRBV6-2 or TRBV6-3 and TRBJ2-3; D is perhaps TRBD2 (6 bases). The germline gives CDR1 MNHEY, CDR2 SVGEGT. The CDR3 runs to 13 residues. V gave up 10 bases and J gave up 0 bases, with 11 bases separating them. CDR3 sequence reads: CATGAFSTDTQYF. CDR3 bases: TGTGCCACGGGAGCGTTTAGCACAGATACGCAGTATTTT.

This clonotype turned up a few times. The chain joins TRBV9 to TRBJ2-1; D may be TRBD1 or TRBD2 (5 bases each). Germline assignment: CDR1 SGDLS and CDR2 YYNGEE. This CDR3 is 14 amino acids long. The germline V and J ends were trimmed by 3 bases and 4 bases, with 11 bases remaining between them. The CDR3 spells CASSAAGTYNEQFF. CDR3 sequence (DNA): TGTGCCAGCAGCGCTGCCGGGACGTACAATGAGCAGTTCTTC.

The chain has TRBV2 and TRBJ2-7; D is possibly TRBD1 (5 bases). Trimming left V 4 bases short and J 6 bases short, with 13 bases between. The CDR3 extends over 13 amino acids. Germline CDR1 is SNHLY and CDR2 is FYNNEI. CDR3 region: CASSVSGPFEQYF. The CDR3 coding sequence is TGTGCCAGCAGTGTATCAGGGCCCTTCGAGCAGTACTTC.

This rearrangement joins TRBV5-5 to TRBJ1-1, with 10 bases matching TRBD1. Germline loops: CDR1 SGHKS, CDR2 YYEKEE (reference sequence). V lost 10 bases, J lost 0 bases, and 6 bases stayed unmatched. The CDR3 is 14 residues long. The CDR3 reads CAGDRGPMNTEAFF. Written as DNA, the CDR3 is TGTGCCGGAGACAGGGGGCCCATGAACACTGAAGCTTTCTTT.

The chain has TRBV6-5 and TRBJ1-5, with 7 bases fitting TRBD1. The CDR3 runs to 18 residues. The V segment lost 5 bases and the J segment 2 bases; nucleotides outside the gene matches: 15. Germline assignment: CDR1 MNHEY and CDR2 SVGAGI. The CDR3 here is CASSTWGAGGLGNQPQHF. The CDR3 DNA reads TGTGCCAGCAGTACTTGGGGGGCAGGGGGTTTGGGCAATCAGCCCCAGCATTTT.

This clonotype occurred a few times. The chain combines TRBV20-1 with TRBJ2-4; 7 bases agree with TRBD1. Germline V gives CDR1 DFQATT, CDR2 SNEGSKA (reference sequence). The CDR3 has 12 amino acids. V lost 4 bases and J lost 8; bases outside the gene matches: 5. DNA of the CDR3: TGCAGTGCTAAAGGGGGCGGTTACATTCAGTACTTC. Protein sequence: CSAKGGGYIQYF.

CDR3 protein: CASSLNPREGPNTEAFF. For the CDR3, the DNA is TGTGCCAGCAGCTTAAACCCCCGGGAGGGCCCGAACACTGAAGCTTTCTTT. This chain connects TRBV7-3 to TRBJ1-1; D unresolved. The germline V gene encodes CDR1 SGHTA and CDR2 FQGTGA. This CDR3 has 17 amino acids. Between the trimmed V and J ends, which lost 1 base and 1 base, there was a span of 16 bases.

This clonotype was seen at least ten times. This chain joins TRBV5-1 and TRBJ2-3, with 9 bases that match TRBD1. The trim removed 5 bases at V and 6 bases at J, leaving 7 bases unmatched. This CDR3 comprises 14 residues. Germline V gene sequence: CDR1 SGHRS, CDR2 YFSETQ. CDR3 nucleotide sequence: TGCGCCAGCAGAAAACAGGGGGCGGTGGATACGCAGTATTTT. It is translated as CASRKQGAVDTQYF.

This clonotype has at least ten counts. This chain connects TRBV12-3 or TRBV12-4 to TRBJ2-5, with D perhaps matching TRBD2 (5 bases). The ends were cut back, 4 bases at V and 5 bases at J, with 14 bases in the middle. This CDR3 spans 14 amino acids. The CDR3 sequence is CASSSGWTGETQYF. The CDR3 DNA follows: TGTGCCAGCAGTTCGGGGTGGACGGGGGAGACCCAGTACTTC.

A few counts support this clonotype. V is TRBV7-6 and J is TRBJ2-3; 7 bases are shared with TRBD2. Trimming cost V 1 base and J 0 bases; bases outside gene matches: 7. Germline lookup yields CDR1 SGHVS and CDR2 FNYEAQ. CDR3 size: 17 residues. The CDR3 coding sequence is TGTGCCAGCAGCTTAGAGGGCGGGAGAGGGAGCACAGATACGCAGTATTTT. Translation gives CASSLEGGRGSTDTQYF.

This clonotype was counted a few times. The genes are TRBV7-9 and TRBJ2-7; D perhaps matches TRBD2 (5 bases). Germline-derived CDR1 and CDR2 are SEHNR and FQNEAQ (reference sequence). This CDR3 has 17 residues. The V gene lost 3 bases and the J gene lost 6 bases, with 24 bases spanning the gap. The CDR3 nucleotides read TGTGCCAGCAGCTTTTTCGCGGCGGGCGCCGGCTTTGGCGAGCAGTACTTC. This codes for CASSFFAAGAGFGEQYF.

This clonotype was detected a few times. The chain links TRBV10-3 to TRBJ1-2; unclear D gene. This CDR3 contains 14 residues. The germline V gene encodes CDR1 ENHRY and CDR2 SYGVKD. With 2 bases removed from V and 7 bases from J, the gap between germline ends came to 14 bases. For the CDR3, the DNA is TGTGCCATCAGTGAGGGTACGCTAACTATTGGCTACACCTTC. Protein product: CAISEGTLTIGYTF.

The CDR3 sequence is CASSPSTRPGTQYF. CDR3 sequence (DNA): TGTGCCAGCAGCCCGTCCACTCGTCCTGGGACCCAGTACTTC. This chain links TRBV5-6 with TRBJ2-5; D gene ambiguous. In germline, CDR1 is SGHDT, CDR2 YYEEEE. V lost 4 bases and J lost 7, with 17 bases in between. The CDR3 contains 14 residues. The variable domain in full, completed from reference TRBV5-6 and TRBJ2-5, reads DAGVTQSPTHLIKTRGQQVTLRCSPKSGHDTVSWYQQALGQGPQFIFQYYEEEERQRGNFPDRFSGHQFPNYSSELNVNALLLGDSALYLCASSPSTRPGTQYFGPGTRLLVL.

This clonotype came up a few times. The chain joins TRBV7-2 to TRBJ1-4; a possible D gene is TRBD1 (6 bases). The CDR3 consists of 16 residues. Germline V gene data show CDR1 as SGHTA and CDR2 as FQGNSA. Trimming removed 7 bases at V and 6 bases at J, with 21 bases between. DNA for the CDR3: TGTGCCAGCACCATTATGGGTGGGGGGCCGTATGAAAAACTGTTTTTT. The encoded protein is CASTIMGGGPYEKLFF.

This clonotype has a handful of counts. This rearrangement joins TRBV4-2 to TRBJ2-2; the D gene is possibly TRBD1 (6 bases). With 1 base removed from V and 3 bases from J, the gap between germline ends came to 9 bases. Germline V CDR1 and CDR2: LGHNA, YNFKEQ. The CDR3 covers 15 residues. The CDR3 bases are TGTGCCAGCAGCCAAGCGGACAGCGACACCGGGGAGCTGTTTTTT. As protein: CASSQADSDTGELFF.

The V call is TRBV5-1, the J call TRBJ1-2, with TRBD1 matching 9 bases. Germline CDR1 SGHRS, CDR2 YFSETQ. This CDR3 spans 17 amino acids. V shed 0 bases and J 2 bases; nucleotides not matched to a gene: 8. The CDR3 nucleotides are TGCGCCAGCAGCTTGGCCGAAGCGACAGGGGGGAACTATGGCTACACCTTC. Translating it yields CASSLAEATGGNYGYTF.

This clonotype was detected only a few times. The chain joins TRBV20-1 to TRBJ1-2, with 9 bases identical to TRBD1. Germline values: CDR1 DFQATT, CDR2 SNEGSKA (reference sequence). V shed 6 bases and J 0 bases; nucleotides not matched to a gene: 8. There are 15 residues in the CDR3. CDR3 amino acids: CSARDRAWTNYGYTF. Written as DNA, the CDR3 is TGCAGTGCCCGGGACAGGGCCTGGACTAACTATGGCTACACCTTC.

The chain uses TRBV29-1 and TRBJ1-1; D gene ambiguous. V was cut by 4 bases and J by 4 bases, with 10 bases left in between. Per germline, CDR1 SQVTM and CDR2 ANQGSEA. This CDR3 has 12 amino acids. The CDR3 DNA follows: TGCAGCGTTGTCCGGGTAAGCACTGAAGCTTTCTTT. It translates to CSVVRVSTEAFF.

J is TRBJ2-3 and V is TRBV12-3 or TRBV12-4; D remains ambiguous. The CDR3 has 14 amino acids. The V end lost 4 bases, the J end lost 0 bases, and 8 bases lay between the germline ends. The CDR3 protein is CASSSSDSTDTQYF. The CDR3 DNA is TGTGCCAGCAGTTCGAGTGACAGCACAGATACGCAGTATTTT.